Each of the 21 T cell receptor beta chains below was sequenced from the same sample in a study of CD8+CD57+ T cells in acquired aplastic anemia. Genomic DNA templated the TCR beta VDJ and CDR3 profiling. MiXCR, applied by TCRdb to the reads, yields one record per CDR3 protein. The data show about 68,000 distinct CDR3 sequences, approximately 51% seen once. Sequencing was carried out using sorted CD4+, CD8+, or CD8+CD57+ T cells (not recorded which) from PBMCs. These receptors were taken from a human donor in good health, serving as a control.

The chain links TRBV4-1 to TRBJ2-3; no reliable D call. Deletions cut 2 bases from V and 2 bases from J, with 11 bases between. The CDR3 covers 15 residues. CDR1 and CDR2 from the germline V gene are MGHRA and YSYEKL. CDR3 sequence: CASSQPDPDTDTQYF. CDR3 nucleotides: TGCGCCAGCAGCCAACCGGACCCTGACACAGATACGCAGTATTTT.

This clonotype was counted many times. This chain links TRBV30 with TRBJ2-6; 7 nucleotides line up with TRBD1. Germline-derived CDR1 and CDR2 are GTSNPN and SVGIG (reference sequence). This CDR3 has 15 amino acids. The junction had 4 bases not matched to a gene; V was cut back by 4 bases and J by 1 base. CDR3 residues: CAWTDRVSGANVLTF. The CDR3 DNA sequence: TGTGCCTGGACCGACAGGGTATCTGGGGCCAACGTCCTGACTTTC.

The V call is TRBV19, the J call TRBJ1-5, with D perhaps matching TRBD1 (6 bases). Germline V gene lookup returns CDR1 LNHDA and CDR2 SQIVND (reference sequence). The V end lost 6 bases, the J end lost 0 bases, and 12 bases lay between the germline ends. The CDR3 loop spans 15 amino acids. The CDR3 reads CASRGGHLSNQPQHF. DNA of the CDR3: TGTGCCAGTAGGGGGGGGCATCTTAGCAATCAGCCCCAGCATTTT.

This clonotype was counted many times. V and J are TRBV20-1 and TRBJ2-7; perhaps TRBD2 as D (5 bases). Germline V gives CDR1 DFQATT, CDR2 SNEGSKA (reference sequence). V lost 0 bases, J lost 1 base, and 10 bases lay in between. The length of the CDR3 is 14 residues. The CDR3: CSARDIAFSYEQYF. The CDR3 DNA follows: TGCAGTGCTAGAGACATAGCGTTTTCCTACGAGCAGTACTTC.

This clonotype was detected many times. The rearrangement joins TRBV7-9 to TRBJ1-1; the D gene is possibly TRBD1 (6 bases). Trimming took 2 bases from V and 1 from J, leaving 8 bases between them. This CDR3 comprises 14 residues. Germline V gives CDR1 SEHNR, CDR2 FQNEAQ (reference sequence). CDR3 sequence: CASSLRTENTEAFF. The CDR3 DNA reads TGTGCCAGCAGCTTAAGGACAGAGAACACTGAAGCTTTCTTT.

The V gene is TRBV25-1, the J gene TRBJ2-1; D is perhaps TRBD1 (6 bases). CDR1 MGHDK and CDR2 SYGVNS come from the germline V gene. With 1 base removed from V and 4 bases from J, the gap between germline ends came to 8 bases. This CDR3 has 14 amino acids. CDR3 nucleotide sequence: TGTGCCAGCAGTGAATTGGACAGTTACAATGAGCAGTTCTTC. Amino acid sequence: CASSELDSYNEQFF.

This clonotype was counted many times. The chain recombines TRBV12-3 or TRBV12-4 with TRBJ2-7, with 13 bases fitting TRBD2. V gave up 7 bases and J gave up 6 bases; unmatched junction bases: 6. This CDR3 is built from 14 residues. CDR3: CASTGTSGIGEQYF. The CDR3 DNA follows: TGTGCCAGCACCGGGACTAGCGGGATCGGCGAGCAGTACTTC.

The chain couples TRBV29-1 to TRBJ1-1; D may be TRBD1 (6 bases). This CDR3 contains 14 residues. Germline values: CDR1 SQVTM, CDR2 ANQGSEA. Trimming pared 6 bases from V and 9 bases from J, leaving 23 bases between. Here the CDR3 reads CSVPTGASAGQAFF. DNA of the CDR3: TGCAGCGTGCCGACGGGGGCGTCAGCTGGCCAAGCTTTCTTT.

There are many counts of this clonotype. The CDR3 nucleotides read TGTGCCAGCAGCCCCCAGTCAGGGGTCTATGATGGCTACACCTTC. Translating gives CASSPQSGVYDGYTF. The J gene is TRBJ1-2, the V gene TRBV7-3; TRBD1 is a possible D gene (6 bases). The CDR3 is 15 residues long. V was trimmed by 5 bases and J by 6 bases, leaving 19 bases between them. The germline V gene encodes CDR1 SGHTA and CDR2 FQGTGA.

This clonotype was seen a handful of times. The CDR3: CASSGQEQYF. DNA of the CDR3: TGTGCCAGCAGCGGACAGGAGCAGTACTTC. The chain combines TRBV2 with TRBJ2-7; weak D call: TRBD1 (6 bases). The CDR3 has 10 residues. Looked up from germline, CDR1 is SNHLY and CDR2 is FYNNEI. Trimming left V 6 bases short and J 7 bases short, with 7 bases between.

This clonotype was observed many times. The chain has TRBV27 and TRBJ2-1; the D is unclear. V was clipped by 0 bases and J by 6 bases, with 9 bases between them. From germline, CDR1 is MNHEY and CDR2 SMNVEV (reference sequence). The CDR3 is 14 residues long. DNA of the CDR3: TGTGCCAGCAGTTTATCGGACGGGCCCAATGAGCAGTTCTTC. Its protein product is CASSLSDGPNEQFF.

J is TRBJ2-7 and V is TRBV19; possible D gene TRBD1, 6 bases. V lost 7 bases to trimming and J lost 1 base, with 8 bases between them. The germline V gene encodes CDR1 LNHDA and CDR2 SQIVND (reference sequence). The CDR3 spans 12 residues. Here the CDR3 DNA reads TGTGCCAGTACCACAGGGTCCTACGAGCAGTACTTC. It yields the protein CASTTGSYEQYF.

The gene calls are TRBV24-1 and TRBJ1-3; D remains unclear. The V gene lost 2 bases and the J gene lost 4 bases, with 2 bases spanning the gap. The CDR3 is 12 residues long. Per germline, CDR1 KGHDR and CDR2 SFDVKD. The CDR3 reads CATSDSGNTIYF. As DNA, the CDR3 is TGTGCCACCAGTGATTCCGGAAACACCATATATTTT.

There are many counts of this clonotype. The gene calls are TRBV27 and TRBJ1-2; D not certain. The CDR3 length is 15 residues. V was cut by 1 base and J by 7 bases, with 16 bases left in between. Germline V lookup: CDR1 MNHEY, CDR2 SMNVEV (reference sequence). This CDR3 is CASSLYVPGISGYTF. The CDR3 nucleotides read TGTGCCAGCAGTTTATATGTCCCGGGGATTAGTGGCTACACCTTC.

There are many counts of this clonotype. The chain uses TRBV6-2 or TRBV6-3 and TRBJ1-2; D gene uncertain. Looked up from germline, CDR1 is MNHEY and CDR2 is SVGEGT. Trimming removed 5 bases from V and 5 bases from J, with 15 bases in between. The CDR3 totals 14 residues. The CDR3 nucleotides read TGTGCCAGCAGTCGCTCGGGAGCCTCATATGGCTACACCTTC. As protein: CASSRSGASYGYTF.

This chain connects TRBV15 to TRBJ2-5; TRBD2 aligns across 8 bases. With V trimmed by 9 bases and J by 1 base, 4 bases remained unmatched. From germline, CDR1 is LNHNV and CDR2 YYDKDF (reference sequence). The CDR3 is 13 amino acids. CDR3 nucleotide sequence: TGTGCCACTCGGACTAGCAGCCAAGAGACCCAGTACTTC. This gives the protein CATRTSSQETQYF.

The J gene is TRBJ1-2, the V gene TRBV24-1; D is unclear. Germline V gives CDR1 KGHDR, CDR2 SFDVKD. Trimming left V 0 bases short and J 7 bases short, with 5 bases between. There are 12 residues in the CDR3. In DNA form, the CDR3 reads TGTGCCACCAGTGATTTGAAGGGTGGCTACACCTTC. Its translation: CATSDLKGGYTF.

The chain joins TRBV24-1 to TRBJ2-3; tentative D call: TRBD1 (5 bases). CDR3 length: 13 amino acids. Trimming removed 11 bases from V and 10 bases from J, with 21 bases in between. CDR1 is KGHDR and CDR2 is SFDVKD in the germline V gene. In DNA, the CDR3 is TGTGCCATCCAGGGAAGGGCGATTGATGCGCAGTATTTT. Protein product: CAIQGRAIDAQYF.

In DNA form, the CDR3 reads TGTGCCAGCAGACTACAGGGGGCGCAGTACTTC. Residues: CASRLQGAQYF. The genes are TRBV2 and TRBJ2-7, with 9 bases identical to TRBD1. The V and J ends lost 6 bases and 9 bases, in that order; junction bases with no gene match: 3. The CDR3 length is 11 residues. Germline assignment: CDR1 SNHLY and CDR2 FYNNEI. Looking up the rest from reference TRBV2 and TRBJ2-7 gives the full variable domain: EPEVTQTPSHQVTQMGQEVILRCVPISNHLYFYWYRQILGQKVEFLVSFYNNEISEKSEIFDDQFSVERPDGSNFTLKIRSTKLEDSAMYFCASRLQGAQYFGPGTRLTVT.

The chain uses TRBV24-1 and TRBJ1-2; the D is unclear. This CDR3 region has 12 residues. Germline V gene lookup returns CDR1 KGHDR and CDR2 SFDVKD. Trimming took off 3 bases at V and 8 bases at J, with 9 bases between the two ends. CDR3 sequence: CATSDLEDGYTF. DNA for the CDR3: TGTGCCACCAGTGATCTTGAGGACGGCTACACCTTC.

The rearrangement links TRBV12-3 or TRBV12-4 to TRBJ1-2, with D possibly matching TRBD1 (6 bases). V gave up 5 bases and J gave up 6 bases, with 16 bases separating them. This CDR3 contains 14 residues. CDR3 sequence reads: CASSPEGHHNGYTF. The DNA for the CDR3 is TGTGCCAGCAGTCCCGAGGGACACCACAATGGCTACACCTTC.